The 14 T cell receptor beta chains below were found in one sample sequenced in a study of response to subunit inactivated influenza vaccine. TCRdb reprocessed the RT-PCR reads via MiXCR and lists one record per CDR3 protein. The data hold roughly 630,000 distinct CDR3 sequences, with approximately 15% observed a single time. The source material was PBMCs from blood, sampled less than 15 days before vaccination. These receptors all come from a man aged 45-65 years who received an inactivated influenza vaccine.

This clonotype was seen a few times. The J gene is TRBJ2-2, the V gene TRBV29-1; D might be TRBD1 (7 bases). The ends were cut back, 6 bases at V and 1 base at J, with 18 bases in the middle. CDR1 SQVTM and CDR2 ANQGSEA come from the germline V gene. This CDR3 region has 16 residues. The CDR3 DNA reads TGCAGCGTGATTCCGAGGGGGCGGGGGAACACCGGGGAGCTGTTTTTT. As protein: CSVIPRGRGNTGELFF.

This chain uses TRBV6-2 or TRBV6-3 with TRBJ1-5, with 10 bases aligning to TRBD1. The CDR3 has 14 amino acids. Trimming at V came to 6 bases and at J to 7 bases, leaving 6 bases not matched to a gene. Germline CDR1 and CDR2: MNHEY and SVGEGT. CDR3 in DNA: TGTGCCAGCAGACCGACAGGGGGCTGGCAGCCCCAGCATTTT. It is translated as CASRPTGGWQPQHF.

The chain joins TRBV10-3 to TRBJ2-7, with 11 positions matching TRBD2. The V segment lost 4 bases and the J segment 4 bases; nucleotides outside the gene matches: 6. Germline CDR1 ENHRY, CDR2 SYGVKD. The CDR3 covers 15 residues. CDR3 loop: CAISGSSGGLYEQYF. DNA for the CDR3: TGTGCCATCAGTGGTTCTAGCGGGGGGCTTTACGAGCAGTACTTC.

This rearrangement joins TRBV5-1 to TRBJ2-7; D possibly uses TRBD1 or TRBD2 (6 bases each). The CDR3 spans 15 residues. Trimming cost V 2 bases and J 0 bases, with 12 bases left between them. The germline CDR1 and CDR2 sequences are SGHRS and YFSETQ. The CDR3 DNA is TGCGCCAGCAGCTTACAAGGGGGGAGCTCCTACGAGCAGTACTTC. Protein sequence: CASSLQGGSSYEQYF.

The V call is TRBV28, the J call TRBJ2-7; TRBD2 agrees at 12 bases. V shed 6 bases and J 0 bases; nucleotides not matched to a gene: 6. CDR1 and CDR2 from the germline V gene are MDHEN and SYDVKM. The CDR3 extends over 16 amino acids. CDR3 nucleotides: TGTGCCAGCAGAACTAGCGGGAGGTCGCTCTCCTACGAGCAGTACTTC. Translating it yields CASRTSGRSLSYEQYF.

This clonotype was seen more than once but under ten times. The V and J genes are TRBV7-2 and TRBJ1-4, with 7 bases aligning to TRBD1. The germline gives CDR1 SGHTA, CDR2 FQGNSA. The V and J ends lost 5 bases and 7 bases, in that order; junction bases with no gene match: 10. The length of the CDR3 is 15 residues. The CDR3: CASSPNTGDSEKLFF. The CDR3 bases are TGTGCCAGCAGCCCGAATACAGGGGATAGTGAAAAACTGTTTTTT. Variable domain in full (rest from reference TRBV7-2 and TRBJ1-4): GAGVSQSPSNKVTEKGKDVELRCDPISGHTALYWYRQSLGQGLEFLIYFQGNSAPDKSGLPSDRFSAERTGGSVSTLTIQRTQQEDSAVYLCASSPNTGDSEKLFFGSGTQLSVL.

This clonotype turned up a few times. V gene TRBV10-3 combines with J gene TRBJ2-7; TRBD2 aligns across 7 bases. With V trimmed by 9 bases and J by 3 bases, 2 bases remained unmatched. The germline CDR1 and CDR2 sequences are ENHRY and SYGVKD. The CDR3 runs to 11 residues. CDR3 amino acids: CAIGTNYEQYF. As DNA, the CDR3 is TGTGCCATTGGGACTAACTACGAGCAGTACTTC.

There are many counts of this clonotype. The chain joins TRBV29-1 to TRBJ2-1, with D perhaps matching TRBD1 or TRBD2 (7 bases each). CDR3 length: 14 residues. The germline CDR1 and CDR2 sequences are SQVTM and ANQGSEA. The ends were cut back, 6 bases at V and 7 bases at J, with 19 bases in the middle. CDR3 sequence: CSVVRDRAGNEQFF. The CDR3 DNA reads as TGCAGCGTAGTCCGGGACAGAGCGGGAAATGAGCAGTTCTTC.

This chain uses TRBV15 with TRBJ2-7; a possible D gene is TRBD1 (5 bases). CDR1 LNHNV and CDR2 YYDKDF come from the germline V gene (reference sequence). The length of the CDR3 is 13 residues. V gave up 3 bases and J gave up 2 bases, with 8 bases separating them. In DNA, the CDR3 is TGTGCCACCAGCAGCGGCAGGGCCTACGAGCAGTACTTC. Its protein is CATSSGRAYEQYF.

This clonotype turned up a few times. The rearrangement joins TRBV6-1 to TRBJ2-6; TRBD1 agrees at 7 bases. CDR3 size: 19 residues. The germline CDR1 and CDR2 sequences are MNHNS and SASEGT. V shed 6 bases, J shed 1 base, and the junction held 15 bases outside the gene matches. CDR3 DNA sequence: TGTGCCAGCAGAAACAGCCCGACAGGGAGTCTTTCTGGGGCCAACGTCCTGACTTTC. Translating gives CASRNSPTGSLSGANVLTF.

This clonotype was found a few times. V and J are TRBV5-1 and TRBJ2-1; perhaps TRBD2 as D (7 bases). Trimming removed 3 bases from V and 6 bases from J, with 19 bases in between. CDR1 SGHRS and CDR2 YFSETQ come from the germline V gene. The CDR3 is made up of 16 amino acids. The DNA for the CDR3 is TGCGCCAGCAGCTCAGATATTTCGAGGGGGGGCAATGAGCAGTTCTTC. This gives the protein CASSSDISRGGNEQFF.

The chain has TRBV20-1 and TRBJ2-5; no clear D gene. With 3 bases removed from V and 0 bases from J, the gap between germline ends came to 5 bases. The CDR3 is 12 amino acids. CDR1 is DFQATT and CDR2 is SNEGSKA in the germline V gene (reference sequence). CDR3 in DNA: TGCAGTGCTAGCACGGACCAAGAGACCCAGTACTTC. This gives the protein CSASTDQETQYF.

This clonotype was seen ten or more times. The chain uses TRBV15 and TRBJ1-2, with unresolved D. The CDR3 is made up of 16 amino acids. Germline CDR1 is LNHNV and CDR2 is YYDKDF (reference sequence). Trimming removed 0 bases from V and 7 bases from J, with 18 bases in between. The CDR3 nucleotides are TGTGCCACCAGCAGAGATGTGGGTTCGGCGGGAACTGGCTACACCTTC. Amino acids: CATSRDVGSAGTGYTF.

In this sample, this clonotype turned up a few times. The chain joins TRBV30 to TRBJ1-1; tentatively, D is TRBD1 (5 bases). The germline V and J ends were trimmed by 4 bases and 1 base, with 10 bases remaining between them. Germline CDR1 and CDR2: GTSNPN and SVGIG (reference sequence). This CDR3 has 13 residues. This CDR3 reads CAWTEGKNTEAFF. CDR3 nucleotides: TGTGCCTGGACCGAGGGGAAGAACACTGAAGCTTTCTTT.